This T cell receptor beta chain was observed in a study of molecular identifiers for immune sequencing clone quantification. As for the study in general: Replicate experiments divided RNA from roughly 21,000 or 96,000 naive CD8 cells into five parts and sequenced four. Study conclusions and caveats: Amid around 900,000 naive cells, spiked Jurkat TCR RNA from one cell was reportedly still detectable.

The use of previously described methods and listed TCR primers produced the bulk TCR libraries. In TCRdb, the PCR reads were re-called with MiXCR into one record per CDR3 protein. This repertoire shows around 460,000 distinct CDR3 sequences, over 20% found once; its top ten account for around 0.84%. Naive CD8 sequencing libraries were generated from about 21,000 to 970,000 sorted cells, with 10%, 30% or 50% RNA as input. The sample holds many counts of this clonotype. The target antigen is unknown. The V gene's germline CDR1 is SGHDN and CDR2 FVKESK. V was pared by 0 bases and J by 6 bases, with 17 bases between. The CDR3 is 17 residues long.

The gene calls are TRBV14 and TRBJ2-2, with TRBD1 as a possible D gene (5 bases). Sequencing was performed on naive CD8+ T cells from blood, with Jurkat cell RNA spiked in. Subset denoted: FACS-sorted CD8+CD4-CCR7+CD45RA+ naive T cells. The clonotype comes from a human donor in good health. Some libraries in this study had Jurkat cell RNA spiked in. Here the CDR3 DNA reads TGTGCCAGCAGCCAAGAGAACTACAGGATTTGGTCCGGGGAGCTGTTTTTT. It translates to CASSQENYRIWSGELFF.